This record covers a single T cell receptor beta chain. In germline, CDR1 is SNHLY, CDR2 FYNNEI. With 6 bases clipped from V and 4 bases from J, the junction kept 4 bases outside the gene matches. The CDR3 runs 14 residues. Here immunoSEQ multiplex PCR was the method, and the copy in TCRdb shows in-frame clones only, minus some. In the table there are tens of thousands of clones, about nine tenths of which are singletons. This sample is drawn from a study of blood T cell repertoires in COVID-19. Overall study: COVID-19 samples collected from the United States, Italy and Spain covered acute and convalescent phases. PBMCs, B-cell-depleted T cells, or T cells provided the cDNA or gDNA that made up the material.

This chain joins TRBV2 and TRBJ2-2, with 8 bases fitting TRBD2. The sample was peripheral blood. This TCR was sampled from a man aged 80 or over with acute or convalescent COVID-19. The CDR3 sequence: CASRGLVSTGELFF. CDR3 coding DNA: TGTGCCAGCAGGGGACTAGTGAGCACCGGGGAGCTGTTTTTT.